This T cell receptor (beta chain) was obtained from a study of cytomegalovirus exposure and HLA in healthy donors (dated by TCRdb to the late 2010s). With respect to the entire study: An earlier analysis of some 500 of the donors reported more than 250 Gb of sequence data and some 120 million unique TCR beta sequences from roughly 200 million T cells. An early release that covered around 590 HLA-typed donors contained about 290 gigabases of sequencing data and about 93 million unique TCR sequences. The genetic ancestry cluster associated with self-reported Caucasian donors included over 65% of the roughly 390 genotyped donors. The study aimed to test whether signatures of past pathogen exposure could be identified by cataloging public T cell receptors. Using immunosequencing, the study profiled T cell repertoires from fewer than 850 subjects and related those repertoires to cytomegalovirus serostatus. Along with the roughly 610-subject first cohort, a separate validation cohort of 120 different subjects was used. To predict cytomegalovirus infection status, the study brought together high-throughput TCR immunosequencing, statistical association of individual TCRs with disease status, and machine learning. A later analysis re-examined previously published TCR beta repertoires from hundreds of donors and added high-resolution HLA genotyping to investigate patterns of TCR occurrence. Rather than drawing on any new phenotypic data, the later analysis identified candidate immune exposures from TCR beta sequences and the way those sequences occurred across donors. An earlier analysis of around 540 of the donors applied high-throughput TCR beta sequencing to assess whether each TCR beta V gene segment acted as functional or pseudogenic. Alongside the repertoire data, information on donor age, sex, ethnicity and CMV serostatus was compiled. In a later genetic analysis, genome-wide SNP genotypes for about 55% of the roughly 700 donors were used, and that subset was treated as a discovery cohort. Every discovery cohort repertoire had been produced on one sequencing platform. Both class I and class II loci were covered by HLA typing, at four-digit resolution. The number of donors typed differed by locus, with roughly 620-630 for A, B, C, DRB1 and DQB1, around 500 for DQA1, 600 to 610 for DPA1, and around 430 for DPB1. Roughly five DR-DQ haplotypes were treated as single units for association and clustering because of strong linkage in the cohort. Across about 370 genotyped donors of the cohort, an average of approximately 200,000 unique TCR beta nucleotide sequences per donor were sequenced, and roughly 18% of those sequences were non-productive. Overall results and qualifications from the work: In an earlier analysis of under 600 of the donors, most TCR beta V segments were observed in productive rearrangements about 90% or about 30% of the time, broadly matching IMGT annotations. Because counts were too low, about 15 rarely observed V segments, including chromosome 9 orphons, were left out of the earlier analysis of some 600 of the donors. A later analysis reported that several top co-occurrence clusters appeared linked to parvovirus B19, influenza, CMV and Epstein-Barr virus. Compared with the roughly 700-donor mean, donors in an Asian-associated ancestry cluster had fewer N-insertions in productive TCRs, according to a later genetic analysis. For the cohort, immune exposure information was limited to CMV serostatus. Correlated functional status among segregating V segments might be attributable to linkage disequilibrium, but an unknown experimental factor could not be ruled out. The study gave a list of roughly 150 TCR beta chains associated with cytomegalovirus. HLA typing was unavailable for some donors at each locus, so association tests used only the typed subset. Most TCR sequences were seen in very few donors, while some public TCRs were found in many individuals. The authors suggested that the approach could potentially be extended to other disease states and immunological phenotypes. In vitro tests confirmed that a few of the cytomegalovirus-associated TCR beta chains recognize cytomegalovirus antigens. A later analysis found that HLA-associated TCR beta chains were more clonally expanded and had lower generation probabilities than equally common non-associated chains. V-gene and J-gene trimming of TCR beta chains was associated with a missense DCLRE1C variant in a later genetic analysis, and the association was replicated in an independent cohort. The cohort was sequenced for TCR beta chains only, and without alpha or paired-chain data the features that could be detected were limited. When HLA alleles, especially DR and DQ, strongly co-occurred, attributing TCR associations to individual alleles was difficult. Presence/absence analyses assumed roughly uniform sequencing depth across donors, an assumption that may not hold. In a later analysis, TCR association rates were found to vary across HLA loci, with the most associated TCRs seen for DRB1 alleles and the fewest for HLA-C alleles. Some IMGT-functional V segments, including TRBV6-2 and TRBV6-3, could not be distinguished by the 87-base-pair reads and were therefore excluded. In both the original and validation cohorts, the classifier was reported to diagnose cytomegalovirus status with high specificity and sensitivity. Most CMV-associated TCR beta chains appeared to be HLA-restricted in a later analysis, and the HLA associations seemed to be driven largely by CMV exposure. A further reported finding was that TCR beta sequences accurately predicted the HLA-A and HLA-B alleles for most subjects in the first cohort. A group of highly shared sequence variants was considered likely to be a technical artifact of the sequencing pipeline. Specific HLA alleles were associated with around 18,000 TCR beta sequences at a false discovery rate of 0.05 in a later analysis.

Of note for this clone: The antigen it binds to is not known. Qualities for individual bases were not recorded, and no much larger clone is one base off.

Deletion took 5 bases off V and 4 bases off J, with a span of 9 bases between the germline ends. CDR1 LNHNV and CDR2 YYDKDF are derived from the germline V gene (reference sequence). There are 13 amino acids in the CDR3, from cysteine to phenylalanine inclusive. The read is trimmed to its CDR3 DNA, 39 bases read in frame from base 1. The cohort was made up of roughly 670 healthy bone marrow donors. At the time of sampling, all cohort members were nominally healthy, though unrecorded immune exposures were likely present. The donor was CMV seropositive and belonged to the group of 250 to 350 seropositive cohort members. A peripheral blood sample was provided by each donor, and peripheral blood mononuclear cells were used for TCR beta sequencing. Genomic DNA was extracted from the blood cell samples with the Qiagen DNeasy Blood Extraction Kit. The library was made by the immunoSEQ multiplex PCR assay. The multiplex PCR relied on a mix of 60 forward primers for TCR Vbeta segments and 13 reverse primers for TCR Jbeta segments. The CDR3 region of rearranged TCR beta genes was amplified from genomic DNA with a multiplex PCR assay. The amplified TCR beta libraries were sequenced on the Illumina HiSeq System as 87-base-pair reads. In the paper's pipeline: In a later analysis, roughly 80 million unique TCR beta chains were counted across the 650 to 700 repertoires, and approximately 9.9 million of these chains were shared by at least two donors. To remove PCR and sequencing errors, raw reads were error-corrected and collapsed into unique sequences using a nearest-neighbor algorithm that merged closely related sequences. Alignment of CDR3 sequences to IMGT reference sequences was used to assign V, D and J gene segments. Each retained sequence needed at least a six-nucleotide match to both a V gene segment and a J gene segment. A rearrangement was called productive if the CDR3 had no stop codons and remained in frame with V and J, and every other rearrangement was called non-productive. Following IMGT convention, CDR3 was defined as the stretch from the second conserved V-encoded cysteine up to the conserved J-encoded phenylalanine. Sequences without an unambiguous match to a single V gene segment were excluded from the earlier analysis of about 600 of the donors. An earlier analysis of 550 to 650 of the donors classified V segments as functional when productive rearrangements were above 56.7% and as segregating when the standard deviation between donors was above 5%. A statistical classification framework was built to diagnose cytomegalovirus status from the catalog of TCR beta chain sequences. V and J gene assignment, in a later analysis, came from comparing TCR nucleotide sequences with IMGT/GENE-DB human TR gene sequences. A later analysis assigned CDR3 sequences and most-parsimonious VDJ recombination scenarios with the TCRdist pipeline. In a later analysis, each TCR beta chain was defined by its CDR3 amino acid sequence together with its V-gene family, and reads without a unique V-gene family were excluded. A later analysis removed over 500 highly shared, low-generation-probability nucleotide sequences to deal with suspected cross-contamination and a sequencing artifact. In a later analysis, a clonal expansion index for each public chain was calculated from normalized within-repertoire ranks of inferred template counts. A later analysis computed generation probabilities with a VDJ recombination model fitted to out-of-frame rearrangements, and checked the results against IGoR. In a later analysis, hypergeometric tests were used to score TCR-TCR, TCR-HLA and TCR-CMV co-occurrence, with a repertoire-size bias correction applied to TCR pairs. To estimate false discovery rates, a later analysis permuted the HLA or CMV assignments 20 times. In a later analysis, co-occurring TCRs were grouped using DBSCAN, and TCRdist sequence similarity was added for clustering within HLA-allele-positive subsets. Co-occurrence clustering excluded repertoires with fewer than 30,000 or more than 120,000 public chains, plus five with anomalous nucleotide sharing. What TCRdb holds here is the immuneACCESS table cut down to in-frame rearrangements. Part of the clones is not present; checked against another copy, under half of the missing clones reflect an unresolved V gene, and the others are unexplained. That table gives V, J and clone size, and the DNA gave D and trimming. The sample records some 180,000 clones, around four fifths of which are singletons. Less than 2% of the sample goes to the ten largest clones.

Specimen: PBMCs. This receptor was taken from a man between 40 and 49 years old in good health and CMV-seropositive. In this chain, TRBV15 is recombined with TRBJ2-1; tentative D gene TRBD2, with 6 bases matching. Read as DNA, the sequence is TGTGCCACCAGCCGTGGGACTTACAATGAGCAGTTCTTC. Its protein product is CATSRGTYNEQFF.